This TCR beta chain was profiled in a study of blood T cell repertoires in COVID-19. The table came from immunoSEQ multiplex PCR; TCRdb's copy has only in-frame clones and leaves some out. Among some 180,000 clones listed, about 83% were seen once. Trimming removed 4 bases from V and 2 bases from J; junction bases left unmatched: 12. The CDR3 has 17 residues. Germline lookup yields CDR1 LGHDT and CDR2 YNNKEL (reference sequence). The chain employs TRBV3-1 (or the pseudogene TRBV3-2) and TRBJ2-5, with 8 nucleotides matching TRBD2. The sample taken for sequencing was peripheral blood. The source is a woman in her 70s who had recovered from COVID-19. CDR3 protein: CASSLTPAGAGQETQYF. The DNA of the CDR3 is TGTGCCAGCAGCCTAACCCCAGCGGGGGCGGGACAAGAGACCCAGTACTTC.